A selection of T cell receptor beta chains follows, all from one sample in a study of cytotoxic CD8 clonotypes in ibrutinib-treated CLL. Libraries were prepared by immunoSEQ multiplex PCR; TCRdb keeps only in-frame clonotypes and omits some of them. The data hold around 130,000 clones, with 80% to 90% observed a single time. The specimen was PBMCs, collected after 24 months of ibrutinib treatment. Receptors originate from a human donor with chronic lymphocytic leukemia. Each CDR3 is given with its conserved first and last residue. The order of the fields is clone size, J gene, D gene, V gene, CDR3 protein. A D gene is named only where the DNA matches it firmly. Not all rows give a size; the values are once, few, many and, for expanded clones, a class.

>NA|TRBJ2-7|NA|TRBV2
CASFQNRPSYEQYF
>NA|TRBJ1-5|NA|TRBV19
CASSTGDGIQPQHF
>NA|TRBJ2-1|TRBD2|TRBV7-9
CASSLALGTSGGNNEQFF
>NA|TRBJ1-1|NA|TRBV5-1
CASSLGGELTEAFF
>NA|TRBJ2-7|NA|TRBV5-4
CASSSNYEQYF
>NA|TRBJ2-7|NA|TRBV30
CAWSVSHLLLEQYF
>NA|TRBJ2-1|TRBD1|TRBV6-1
CASSTGTGYVNEQFF
>NA|TRBJ1-6|NA|TRBV7-2
CASSSRVGSPLHF
>NA|TRBJ2-3|NA|TRBV19
CASSISGRRGTDTQYF
>NA|TRBJ1-5|NA|TRBV28
CASSLSLWSYQPQHF
>NA|TRBJ2-6|NA|TRBV18
CASSGDSGANVLTF
>NA|TRBJ1-6|NA|TRBV6-5
CASSYTSAALHF
>NA|TRBJ2-3|NA|TRBV6-6
CASSRSVDTQYF
>NA|TRBJ2-1|NA|TRBV7-2
CASSLRNEQFF
>NA|TRBJ2-3|TRBD2|TRBV18
CASSPPKAGALSTDTQYF
>NA|TRBJ2-7|TRBD2|TRBV27
CASSTTGASGGSEQYF
>once|TRBJ2-6|NA|TRBV27
CASSFAPGAMVGANVLTF
>NA|TRBJ1-1|NA|TRBV7-8
CASSLNANTEAFF
>NA|TRBJ2-7|TRBD1|TRBV18
CASSPGQNYEQYF
>NA|TRBJ2-4|NA|TRBV7-2
CASSPPREIVAKNIQYF
>NA|TRBJ2-1|TRBD1|TRBV7-2
CASSRYRGDEQFF
>few|TRBJ1-2|TRBD1|TRBV11-2
CASSRQGDGYTF
>NA|TRBJ1-2|NA|TRBV7-9
CASSQDFSNYGYTF
>NA|TRBJ2-5|NA|TRBV7-3
CASSLGGYQETQYF
>NA|TRBJ1-6|NA|TRBV6-6
CASSYQAGLGSPLHF
>NA|TRBJ1-4|NA|TRBV30
CAWKDGNEKLFF
>NA|TRBJ2-7|TRBD1|TRBV13
CASSLVRQGSYEQYF
>NA|TRBJ2-3|TRBD2|TRBV19
CASSSSAGPPTDTQYF
>NA|TRBJ1-2|NA|TRBV7-2
CAGGQGSYGYTF
>NA|TRBJ1-1|NA|TRBV19
CASTLGFAEAFF
>NA|TRBJ1-5|NA|TRBV7-8
CASSRTFNQPQHF
>NA|TRBJ2-7|TRBD1|TRBV6-6
CATGQGSYEQYF
>NA|TRBJ2-2|TRBD1|TRBV6-6
CASSSTGGQGTGELFF
>few|TRBJ1-2|NA|TRBV28
CASSYGDEDYGYTF
>NA|TRBJ1-2|TRBD1|TRBV18
CASSPNEGAEDYTF
>NA|TRBJ2-7|NA|TRBV6-1
CASSGEVSSYEQYF
>NA|TRBJ2-5|NA|TRBV5-5
CASSLVALQETQYF
>NA|TRBJ2-5|TRBD2|TRBV7-3
CASSPASGLQETQYF
>NA|TRBJ2-4|NA|TRBV21-1
CASSKKMLAKNIQYF
>NA|TRBJ2-7|NA|TRBV5-4
CASSKDRRGRSEQYF
>NA|TRBJ1-2|NA|TRBV7-6
CASSSDRRNGYTF
>NA|TRBJ1-2|NA|TRBV28
CASSPPDKNYGYTF
>NA|TRBJ1-5|NA|TRBV5-8
CASSLELLSGVEPQHF
>NA|TRBJ2-5|NA|TRBV5-1
CASSPHLTVPQETQYF
>once|TRBJ2-1|TRBD2|TRBV7-2
CASSLVRAPGGEQFF
>NA|TRBJ2-5|NA|TRBV27
CASSLLAGGAKETQYF
>few|TRBJ2-7|NA|TRBV5-4
CASSPQASYEQYF
>NA|TRBJ1-4|NA|TRBV12-5
CASGPTPGTEKLFF
>NA|TRBJ2-2|NA|TRBV20-1
CSLRAAGELFF
>NA|TRBJ1-4|TRBD1|TRBV5-4
CASSPTGGLNEKLFF
>NA|TRBJ2-6|NA|TRBV4-3
CASSQSPSGAGAGGANVLTF
>few|TRBJ2-7|NA|TRBV13
CASSLGYEQYF
>many|TRBJ2-5|NA|TRBV9
CASSVEARNLETQYF
>NA|TRBJ2-4|NA|TRBV7-9
CASSLGTAKNIQYF
>once|TRBJ1-2|NA|TRBV28
CASSPSGKVLDYGYTF
>NA|TRBJ1-1|NA|TRBV7-2
CASSWDGGTTEAFF
>NA|TRBJ2-2|TRBD1|TRBV9
CASSVGTANTGELFF
>once|TRBJ2-3|NA|TRBV7-9
CASSQTGGGTDTQYF
>NA|TRBJ1-1|NA|TRBV4-3
CASSQGAGEGTEAFF